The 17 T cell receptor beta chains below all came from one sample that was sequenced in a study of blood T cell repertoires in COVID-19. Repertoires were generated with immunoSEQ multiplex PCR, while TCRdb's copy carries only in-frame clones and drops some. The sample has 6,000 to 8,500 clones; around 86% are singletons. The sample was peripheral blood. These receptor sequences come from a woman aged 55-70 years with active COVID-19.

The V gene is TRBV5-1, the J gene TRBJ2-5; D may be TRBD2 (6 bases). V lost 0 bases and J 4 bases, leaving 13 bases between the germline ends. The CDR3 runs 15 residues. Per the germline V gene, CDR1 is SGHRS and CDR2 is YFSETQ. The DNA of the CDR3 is TGCGCCAGCAGCTTGGAGGGGCGGGGTCTAGAGACCCAGTACTTC. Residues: CASSLEGRGLETQYF.

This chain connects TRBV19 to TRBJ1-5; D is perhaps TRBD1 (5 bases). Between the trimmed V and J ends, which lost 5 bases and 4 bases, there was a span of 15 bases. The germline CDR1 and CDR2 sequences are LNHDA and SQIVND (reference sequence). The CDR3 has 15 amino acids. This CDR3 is CASSVYSGDNQPQHF. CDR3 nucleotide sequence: TGTGCCAGTAGTGTTTACTCGGGGGATAATCAGCCCCAGCATTTT.

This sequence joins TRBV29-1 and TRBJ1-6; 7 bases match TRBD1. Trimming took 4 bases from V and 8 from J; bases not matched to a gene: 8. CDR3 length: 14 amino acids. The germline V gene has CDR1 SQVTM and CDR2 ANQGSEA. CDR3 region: CSVAEGTADSPLHF. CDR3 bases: TGCAGCGTTGCGGAGGGGACAGCGGATTCACCCCTCCACTTT.

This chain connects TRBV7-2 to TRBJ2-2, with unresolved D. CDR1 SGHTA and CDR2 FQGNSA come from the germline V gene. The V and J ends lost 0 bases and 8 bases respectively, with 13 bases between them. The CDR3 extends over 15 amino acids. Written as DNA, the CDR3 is TGTGCCAGCAGCTTAGCGCTCCAGGCGCGAGGGGAGCTGTTTTTT. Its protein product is CASSLALQARGELFF.

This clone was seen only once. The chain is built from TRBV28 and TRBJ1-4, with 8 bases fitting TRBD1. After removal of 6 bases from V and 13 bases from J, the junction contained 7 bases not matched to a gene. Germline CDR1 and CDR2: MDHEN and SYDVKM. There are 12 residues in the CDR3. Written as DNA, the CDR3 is TGTGCCAGCAGCCCTCAAGGACAGGGACTGTTTTTT. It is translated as CASSPQGQGLFF.

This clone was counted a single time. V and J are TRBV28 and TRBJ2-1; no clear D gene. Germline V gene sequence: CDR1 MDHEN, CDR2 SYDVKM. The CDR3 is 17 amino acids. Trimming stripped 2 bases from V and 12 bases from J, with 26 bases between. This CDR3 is CASSLRFLAPPLVGQFF. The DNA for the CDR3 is TGTGCCAGCAGTTTAAGGTTCTTAGCACCTCCTCTTGTGGGGCAGTTCTTC. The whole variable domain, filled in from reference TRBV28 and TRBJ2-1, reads DVKVTQSSRYLVKRTGEKVFLECVQDMDHENMFWYRQDPGLGLRLIYFSYDVKMKEKGDIPEGYSVSREKKERFSLILESASTNQTSMYLCASSLRFLAPPLVGQFFGPGTRLTVL.

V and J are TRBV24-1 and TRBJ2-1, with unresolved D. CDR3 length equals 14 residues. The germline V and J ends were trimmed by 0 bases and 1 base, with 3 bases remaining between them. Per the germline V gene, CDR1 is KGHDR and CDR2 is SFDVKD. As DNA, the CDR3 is TGTGCCACCAGTGATTTGCTTTCCTACAATGAGCAGTTCTTC. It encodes CATSDLLSYNEQFF.

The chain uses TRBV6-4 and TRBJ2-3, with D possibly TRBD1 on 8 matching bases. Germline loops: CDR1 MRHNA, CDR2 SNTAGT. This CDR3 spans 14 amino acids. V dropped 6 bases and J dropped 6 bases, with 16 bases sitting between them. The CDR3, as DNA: TGTGCCAGCAGGCCCGACAGGGGAGGGGATACGCAGTATTTT. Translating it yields CASRPDRGGDTQYF.

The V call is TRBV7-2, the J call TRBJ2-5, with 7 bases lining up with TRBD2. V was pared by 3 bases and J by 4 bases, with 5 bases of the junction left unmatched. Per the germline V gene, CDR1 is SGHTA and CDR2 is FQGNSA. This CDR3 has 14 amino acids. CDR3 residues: CASSLTGRGETQYF. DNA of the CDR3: TGTGCCAGCAGCTTGACGGGGAGGGGAGAGACCCAGTACTTC.

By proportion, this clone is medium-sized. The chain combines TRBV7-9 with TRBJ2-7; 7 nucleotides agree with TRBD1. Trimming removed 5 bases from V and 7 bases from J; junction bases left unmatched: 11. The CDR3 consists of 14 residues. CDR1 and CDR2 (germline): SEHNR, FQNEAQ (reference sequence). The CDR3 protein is CASSRAGTAVEQYF. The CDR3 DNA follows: TGTGCCAGCAGCAGAGCCGGGACAGCCGTTGAGCAGTACTTC.

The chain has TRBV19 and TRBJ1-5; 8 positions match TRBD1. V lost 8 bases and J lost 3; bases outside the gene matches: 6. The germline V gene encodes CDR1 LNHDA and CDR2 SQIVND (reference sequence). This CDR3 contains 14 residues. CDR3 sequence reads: CASRGQGLNQPQHF. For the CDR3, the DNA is TGTGCCAGTCGAGGACAGGGACTCAATCAGCCCCAGCATTTT.

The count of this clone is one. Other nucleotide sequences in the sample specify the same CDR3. In DNA form, the CDR3 reads TGTGCCATCCGACAGGGGACCGACTCTGGAAACACCATATATTTT. This translates into CAIRQGTDSGNTIYF. The rearrangement joins TRBV10-3 to TRBJ1-3; the match to TRBD1 covers 8 bases. The length of the CDR3 is 15 residues. J was trimmed by 0 bases and V by 8 bases; bases with no gene match: 6. Germline V gives CDR1 ENHRY, CDR2 SYGVKD.

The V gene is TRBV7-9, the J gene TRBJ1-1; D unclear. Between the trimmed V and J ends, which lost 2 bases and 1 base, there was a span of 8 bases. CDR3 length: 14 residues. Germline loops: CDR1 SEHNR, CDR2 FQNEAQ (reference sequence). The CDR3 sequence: CASSLPFGNTEAFF. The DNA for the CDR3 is TGTGCCAGCAGCTTACCCTTCGGGAACACTGAAGCTTTCTTT.

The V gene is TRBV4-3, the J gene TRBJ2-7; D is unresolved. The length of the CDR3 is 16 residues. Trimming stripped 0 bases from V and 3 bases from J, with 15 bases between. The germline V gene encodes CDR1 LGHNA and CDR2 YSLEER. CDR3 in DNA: TGCGCCAGCAGCCAAGAGGCCGCCTCACCTTACTACGAGCAGTACTTC. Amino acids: CASSQEAASPYYEQYF.

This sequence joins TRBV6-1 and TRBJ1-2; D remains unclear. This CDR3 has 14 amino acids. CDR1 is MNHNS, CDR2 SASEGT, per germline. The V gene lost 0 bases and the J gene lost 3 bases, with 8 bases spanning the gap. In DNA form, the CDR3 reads TGTGCCAGCAGTGAAGCTAACGGGGACTATGGCTACACCTTC. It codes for CASSEANGDYGYTF.

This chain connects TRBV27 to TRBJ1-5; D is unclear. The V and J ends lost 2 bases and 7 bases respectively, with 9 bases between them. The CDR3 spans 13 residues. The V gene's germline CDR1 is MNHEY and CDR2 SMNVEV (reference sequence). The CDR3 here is CASSLAAWQPQHF. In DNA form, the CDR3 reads TGTGCCAGCAGTTTAGCGGCGTGGCAGCCCCAGCATTTT.

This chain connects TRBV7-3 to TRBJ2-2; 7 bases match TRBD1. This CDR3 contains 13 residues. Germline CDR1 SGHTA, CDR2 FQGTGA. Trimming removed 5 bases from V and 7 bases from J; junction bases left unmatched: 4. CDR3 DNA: TGTGCCAGCAGCCCACGGACAGGCGGGGAGCTGTTTTTT. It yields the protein CASSPRTGGELFF.